This entry features one TCR beta chain sequence. Antigen: not known. The assay was immunoSEQ multiplex PCR, and TCRdb's table has in-frame clones only and misses some. The sample lists more than 90,000 clones; roughly nine tenths were seen once. In germline, CDR1 is SGHRS, CDR2 YFSETQ. The CDR3 loop spans 16 amino acids. Trimming removed 0 bases at V and 0 bases at J, with 12 bases between. The data were taken from a study of graft-versus-host responses after intestinal transplantation. Looking at the study overall: Every recipient underwent anti-thymocyte globulin induction, then tacrolimus and steroids for roughly three years. General observations from the study: Within the allografts of patients who had graft-donor T cell macrochimerism, graft-versus-host to host-versus-graft clonal ratios were high. Peak levels of circulating GvH clones tracked with early post-transplant HvG declines.

The clonotype originates from a human donor who was the organ donor for an intestinal transplant. J is TRBJ2-5 and V is TRBV5-1; D gene ambiguous. This specimen consisted of unstimulated CD4+ T cells sorted from spleen or lymph node cells, obtained before transplant. CDR3 coding DNA: TGCGCCAGCAGCTTGGTCGTAGGACCAAACCAAGAGACCCAGTACTTC. The encoded protein is CASSLVVGPNQETQYF.